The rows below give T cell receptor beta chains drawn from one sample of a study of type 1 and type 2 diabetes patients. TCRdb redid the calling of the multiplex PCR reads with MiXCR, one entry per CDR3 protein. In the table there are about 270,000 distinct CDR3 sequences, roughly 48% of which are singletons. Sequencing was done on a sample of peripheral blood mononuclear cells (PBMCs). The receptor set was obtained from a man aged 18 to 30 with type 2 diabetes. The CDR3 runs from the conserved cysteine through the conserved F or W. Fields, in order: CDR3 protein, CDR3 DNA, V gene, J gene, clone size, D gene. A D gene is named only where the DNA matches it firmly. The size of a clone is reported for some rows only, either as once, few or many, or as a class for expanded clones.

CATNRDKYNSPLHF	TGTGCCACCAACCGGGACAAATATAATTCACCCCTCCACTTT	TRBV15	TRBJ1-6	many	.
CASSVDSSNSPLHF	TGTGCCAGCAGCGTGGACAGCTCTAATTCACCCCTCCACTTT	TRBV7-9	TRBJ1-6	.	.
CASSETGAVDEQFF	TGCGCCAGCAGTGAAACGGGAGCAGTGGATGAGCAGTTCTTC	TRBV10-1	TRBJ2-1	.	.
CASSGTSGVPDTQYF	TGTGCCAGCAGTGGGACTAGCGGCGTCCCAGATACGCAGTATTTT	TRBV27	TRBJ2-3	.	TRBD2
CASSVTRTGGYGYTF	TGTGCCAGCAGTGTGACCAGGACAGGAGGCTATGGCTACACCTTC	TRBV25-1	TRBJ1-2	many	TRBD1
CASSDDNRAYTLHF	TGTGCCAGCAGTGATGATAACAGGGCATACACCCTCCACTTT	TRBV25-1	TRBJ1-6	.	.
CASSPWDRPQDEQFF	TGTGCCAGTAGTCCGTGGGACAGGCCCCAGGATGAGCAGTTCTTC	TRBV19	TRBJ2-1	.	TRBD1
CASSEGDTQYF	TGCGCCAGCAGTGAAGGAGATACGCAGTATTTT	TRBV10-2	TRBJ2-3	few	.
CASSQEGGRGLGTDTQYF	TGCGCCAGCAGCCAAGAGGGGGGGCGCGGGCTGGGCACAGATACGCAGTATTTT	TRBV2	TRBJ2-3	.	.
CASSQFQLISGANVLTF	TGTGCCAGCAGCCAATTTCAGCTGATCTCTGGGGCCAACGTCCTGACTTTC	TRBV14	TRBJ2-6	.	.
CASSELRGNEQSF	TGTGCCAGCAGTGAATTACGAGGGAATGAGCAGTCCTTC	TRBV25-1	TRBJ2-1	.	.
CATSGGQGWRETQYF	TGTGCCACCAGTGGGGGACAGGGCTGGCGAGAGACCCAGTACTTC	TRBV24-1	TRBJ2-5	few	TRBD1